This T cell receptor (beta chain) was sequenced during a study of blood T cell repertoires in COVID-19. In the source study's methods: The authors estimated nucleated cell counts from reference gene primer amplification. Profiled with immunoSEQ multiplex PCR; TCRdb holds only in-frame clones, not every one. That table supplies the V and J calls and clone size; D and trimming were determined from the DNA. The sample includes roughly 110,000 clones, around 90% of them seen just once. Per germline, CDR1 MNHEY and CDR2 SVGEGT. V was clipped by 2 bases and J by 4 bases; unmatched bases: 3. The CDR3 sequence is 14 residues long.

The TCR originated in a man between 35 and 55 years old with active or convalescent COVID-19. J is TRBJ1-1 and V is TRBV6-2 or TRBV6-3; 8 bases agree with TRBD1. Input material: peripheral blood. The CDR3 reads CASSYQGASTEAFF. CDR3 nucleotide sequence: TGTGCCAGCAGTTACCAGGGGGCCAGCACTGAAGCTTTCTTT.